The 24 T cell receptor beta chains in this list originate from one sample, sequenced in a study of cytomegalovirus exposure and HLA in healthy donors. The PCR was carried out with 60 Vbeta primers and 13 Jbeta primers. Clones were sequenced by immunoSEQ multiplex PCR, and TCRdb holds only the in-frame ones, with some missing. This table holds roughly 130,000 clones, roughly 88% found once. The sequencing input was PBMCs. The origin of the receptors is a woman younger than 30 in good health and CMV-seropositive.

The rearrangement uses TRBV6-1 and TRBJ2-1; TRBD1 is a possible D gene (5 bases). Germline V gene data show CDR1 as MNHNS and CDR2 as SASEGT. Trimming removed 4 bases from V and 4 bases from J, with 14 bases in between. The length of the CDR3 is 15 residues. CDR3 sequence: CASSAAETVYNEQFF. The CDR3 coding sequence is TGTGCCAGCAGTGCCGCCGAGACAGTTTACAATGAGCAGTTCTTC.

This clone was recorded once. This chain links TRBV4-1 with TRBJ1-2; tentatively, D is TRBD1 (6 bases). V lost 4 bases and J 4 bases, leaving 16 bases between the germline ends. This CDR3 has 15 amino acids. The germline V gene encodes CDR1 MGHRA and CDR2 YSYEKL. CDR3 sequence reads: CASSLFLGAAYGYTF. The CDR3 nucleotides are TGCGCCAGCAGCCTTTTTCTGGGGGCGGCCTATGGCTACACCTTC.

The J gene is TRBJ2-7, the V gene TRBV6-5; TRBD1 agrees at 8 bases. CDR3 length: 14 residues. Germline V gene sequence: CDR1 MNHEY, CDR2 SVGAGI. V dropped 9 bases and J dropped 6; count of bases not matched to a gene: 13. CDR3 in DNA: TGTGCCAGTTACGGGACAGGTGATTCCAGCGAGCAGTACTTC. Its protein is CASYGTGDSSEQYF.

V gene TRBV25-1 combines with J gene TRBJ2-3; 8 bases line up with TRBD1. V lost 6 bases to trimming and J lost 5 bases; unmatched junction nucleotides: 4. CDR3 length: 13 residues. Germline V gene lookup returns CDR1 MGHDK and CDR2 SYGVNS. As DNA, the CDR3 is TGTGCCAGCAGGACAGGGGTTGGAGATACGCAGTATTTT. It codes for CASRTGVGDTQYF.

This clone was observed once. J is TRBJ2-3 and V is TRBV5-1; D is uncertain. Per germline, CDR1 SGHRS and CDR2 YFSETQ. V was trimmed by 0 bases and J by 3 bases, leaving 8 bases between them. The CDR3 consists of 14 residues. The CDR3, as DNA: TGCGCCAGCAGCTTGGCCGGGTTAACAGATACGCAGTATTTT. It yields the protein CASSLAGLTDTQYF.

The rearrangement uses TRBV7-9 and TRBJ2-5; D call uncertain. Trimming took 5 bases from V and 2 from J, leaving 9 bases between them. The CDR3 runs 13 residues. Germline V CDR1 and CDR2: SEHNR, FQNEAQ (reference sequence). DNA for the CDR3: TGTGCCAGCAGCAGAGAGCTTCAAGAGACCCAGTACTTC. It yields the protein CASSRELQETQYF.

V and J are TRBV29-1 and TRBJ1-1; D gene ambiguous. There are 12 residues in the CDR3. The germline V gene has CDR1 SQVTM and CDR2 ANQGSEA. V shed 6 bases and J shed 0 bases, with 8 bases lying between them. Written as DNA, the CDR3 is TGCAGCGTGGCTGTAATGAACACTGAAGCTTTCTTT. Translating gives CSVAVMNTEAFF. The variable domain in full, with the rest retrieved from reference TRBV29-1 and TRBJ1-1, is SAVISQKPSRDICQRGTSLTIQCQVDSQVTMMFWYRQQPGQSLTLIATANQGSEATYESGFVIDKFPISRPNLTFSTLTVSNMSPEDSSIYLCSVAVMNTEAFFGQGTRLTVV.

This clone was seen a handful of times. The gene calls are TRBV4-1 and TRBJ1-2; D is unresolved. This CDR3 region has 16 residues. V was pared by 6 bases and J by 5 bases, with 22 bases between. CDR1 and CDR2 from the germline V gene are MGHRA and YSYEKL. This CDR3 reads CASRSWVGPGKYGYTF. The CDR3 region has the DNA TGCGCCAGCAGGAGCTGGGTCGGCCCCGGGAAGTATGGCTACACCTTC.

V is TRBV6-7 and J is TRBJ1-2, with a tentative D call TRBD1 (5 bases). TRBV6-7 is placed among ORFs of uncertain function. This CDR3 contains 14 residues. The ends were cut back, 4 bases at V and 2 bases at J, with 11 bases in the middle. The CDR3 protein is CASSSVDRNYGYTF. CDR3 in DNA: TGTGCCAGCAGTTCCGTTGACAGAAACTATGGCTACACCTTC.

The gene calls are TRBV11-2 and TRBJ1-1, with D hard to call. Germline lookup yields CDR1 SGHAT and CDR2 FQNNGV. Between the trimmed V and J ends, which lost 4 bases and 1 base, there was a span of 13 bases. There are 15 residues in the CDR3. Here the CDR3 DNA reads TGTGCCAGCAGCTGGTCCGGGAGAGGGAACACTGAAGCTTTCTTT. Protein: CASSWSGRGNTEAFF.

V gene TRBV7-9 combines with J gene TRBJ2-1; D is unclear. CDR3 length: 11 amino acids. The V gene lost 5 bases and the J gene lost 7 bases, with 6 bases spanning the gap. Germline-derived CDR1 and CDR2 are SEHNR and FQNEAQ (reference sequence). The CDR3 region has the DNA TGTGCCAGCAGCCGCCAGAATGAGCAGTTCTTC. This encodes CASSRQNEQFF.

The CDR3 DNA is TGTGCCAGCAGCTCGGGACTACAAAATTCAGATACGCAGTATTTT. This translates into CASSSGLQNSDTQYF. V gene TRBV5-4 combines with J gene TRBJ2-3, with 7 bases that match TRBD2. The CDR3 sequence is 15 residues long. Germline values: CDR1 SGHNT, CDR2 YYREEE (reference sequence). The trim removed 3 bases at V and 4 bases at J, leaving 8 bases unmatched.

The gene calls are TRBV7-6 and TRBJ2-5; maybe TRBD1 (6 bases). The CDR3 consists of 13 residues. Trimming left V 6 bases short and J 2 bases short, with 10 bases between. Looked up from germline, CDR1 is SGHVS and CDR2 is FNYEAQ. CDR3 sequence (DNA): TGTGCCAGCAGGGAACAGGGACAAGAGACCCAGTACTTC. It is translated as CASREQGQETQYF.

The J gene is TRBJ1-5, the V gene TRBV2; a possible D gene is TRBD1 (5 bases). The ends were cut back, 3 bases at V and 6 bases at J, with 12 bases in the middle. CDR1 is SNHLY and CDR2 is FYNNEI in the germline V gene. The CDR3 contains 14 residues. CDR3 amino acids: CASSDREARQPQHF. The DNA for the CDR3 is TGTGCCAGCAGTGACAGGGAGGCACGTCAGCCCCAGCATTTT.

Worth noting for this clone: At one end the junction does not follow the germline gene, possibly because of a read error. The chain employs TRBV7-9 and TRBJ1-2; the D is unclear. The CDR3 has 16 amino acids. Germline V lookup: CDR1 SEHNR, CDR2 FQNEAQ (reference sequence). The CDR3 spells CSSSSVPQANNYGYTF. CDR3 nucleotide sequence: TGTTCCAGCAGCTCGGTCCCGCAGGCGAATAACTATGGCTACACCTTC.

J is TRBJ1-2 and V is TRBV7-9; weak D call: TRBD1 (6 bases). V was clipped by 5 bases and J by 5 bases, with 21 bases between them. The germline gives CDR1 SEHNR, CDR2 FQNEAQ (reference sequence). The CDR3 extends over 16 amino acids. The CDR3 protein is CASSPVGVAGTYGYTF. CDR3 in DNA: TGTGCCAGCAGCCCTGTTGGCGTGGCAGGGACATATGGCTACACCTTC.

This clone was seen a handful of times. V is TRBV11-3 and J is TRBJ2-1, with a weak D call TRBD2 (6 bases). Germline V gives CDR1 SGHNT, CDR2 YENEEA. The CDR3 covers 14 residues. V dropped 3 bases and J dropped 5 bases, with 11 bases sitting between them. The chain's CDR3 is CASSFAGSNNEQFF. As DNA, the CDR3 is TGTGCCAGCAGCTTCGCGGGGTCCAACAATGAGCAGTTCTTC.

The chain links TRBV9 to TRBJ1-2; D unclear. The V gene lost 0 bases and the J gene lost 2 bases, with 11 bases spanning the gap. The length of the CDR3 is 15 residues. Germline CDR1 is SGDLS and CDR2 is YYNGEE. CDR3 sequence: CASSVAVSWNYGYTF. The CDR3 DNA follows: TGTGCCAGCAGCGTAGCAGTCAGTTGGAACTATGGCTACACCTTC.

The genes are TRBV5-1 and TRBJ1-1; 9 bases align to TRBD1. J was trimmed by 1 base and V by 5 bases; bases with no gene match: 12. The CDR3 has 17 residues. Looked up from germline, CDR1 is SGHRS and CDR2 is YFSETQ. The CDR3 DNA sequence: TGCGCCAGCAGTGTAACCGGGACAGGGATCGCGAACACTGAAGCTTTCTTT. This gives the protein CASSVTGTGIANTEAFF.

The rearrangement joins TRBV2 to TRBJ1-2, with D uncertain. Germline-derived CDR1 and CDR2 are SNHLY and FYNNEI. The CDR3 runs to 12 residues. V was trimmed by 7 bases and J by 0 bases, leaving 6 bases between them. The CDR3 DNA reads as TGTGCCAGCAATCAGGCTAACTATGGCTACACCTTC. Translated, it gives CASNQANYGYTF. The whole variable domain, remainder taken from reference TRBV2 and TRBJ1-2, is EPEVTQTPSHQVTQMGQEVILRCVPISNHLYFYWYRQILGQKVEFLVSFYNNEISEKSEIFDDQFSVERPDGSNFTLKIRSTKLEDSAMYFCASNQANYGYTFGSGTRLTVV.

The chain employs TRBV7-6 and TRBJ1-1; D not resolved. CDR1 is SGHVS and CDR2 is FNYEAQ in the germline V gene. Trimming left V 4 bases short and J 3 bases short, with 9 bases between. CDR3 length equals 13 residues. The CDR3 here is CASSSPGYTEAFF. The CDR3 DNA sequence: TGTGCCAGCAGCTCTCCGGGTTACACTGAAGCTTTCTTT. Looking up the rest from reference TRBV7-6 and TRBJ1-1 gives the full variable domain: GAGVSQSPRYKVTKRGQDVALRCDPISGHVSLYWYRQALGQGPEFLTYFNYEAQQDKSGLPNDRFSAERPEGSISTLTIQRTEQRDSAMYRCASSSPGYTEAFFGQGTRLTVV.

This clone came up a few times. This rearrangement joins TRBV2 to TRBJ1-5; the D gene is possibly TRBD1 (5 bases). This CDR3 is built from 15 residues. From germline, CDR1 is SNHLY and CDR2 FYNNEI. Deletions cut 3 bases from V and 2 bases from J, with 11 bases between. CDR3 bases: TGTGCCAGCAGTGAGGCAGGGATTGGCAATCAGCCCCAGCATTTT. Encoded protein: CASSEAGIGNQPQHF.

The gene calls are TRBV5-1 and TRBJ2-2, with 7 bases matching TRBD1. The CDR3 is 13 residues long. From germline, CDR1 is SGHRS and CDR2 YFSETQ. V lost 2 bases and J lost 10; bases outside the gene matches: 5. The CDR3: CASSFRQGAELFF. CDR3 bases: TGCGCCAGCAGCTTTCGACAGGGCGCGGAGCTGTTTTTT.

The chain carries TRBV27 and TRBJ1-4; D is unresolved. This CDR3 is 15 amino acids long. The V end lost 8 bases, the J end lost 0 bases, and 13 bases lay between the germline ends. The germline V gene has CDR1 MNHEY and CDR2 SMNVEV (reference sequence). The CDR3 sequence is CASGPYRSTNEKLFF. CDR3 nucleotide sequence: TGTGCCAGCGGCCCCTACAGATCAACTAATGAAAAACTGTTTTTT.